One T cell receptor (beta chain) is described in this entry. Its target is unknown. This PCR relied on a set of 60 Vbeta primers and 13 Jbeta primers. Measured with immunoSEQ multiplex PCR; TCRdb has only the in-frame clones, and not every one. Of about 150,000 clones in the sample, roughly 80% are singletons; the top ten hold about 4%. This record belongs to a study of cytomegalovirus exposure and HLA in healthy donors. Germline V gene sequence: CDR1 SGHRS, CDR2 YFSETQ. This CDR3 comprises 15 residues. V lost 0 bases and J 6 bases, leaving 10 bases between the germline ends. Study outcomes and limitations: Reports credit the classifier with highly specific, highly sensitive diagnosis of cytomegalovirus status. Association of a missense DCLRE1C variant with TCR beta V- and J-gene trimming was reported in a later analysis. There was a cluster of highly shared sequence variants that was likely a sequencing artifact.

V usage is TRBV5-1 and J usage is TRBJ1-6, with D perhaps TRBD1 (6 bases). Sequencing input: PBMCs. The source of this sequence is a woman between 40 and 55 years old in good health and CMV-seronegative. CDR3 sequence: CASSLEGDTNSPLHF. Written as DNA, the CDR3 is TGCGCCAGCAGCTTGGAGGGGGACACTAATTCACCCCTCCACTTT.